Described below is a single T cell receptor beta chain sequence and its context. Its antigen remains undetermined. No per-base quality is available; no much larger clone lies one base away. This record belongs to a study of cytomegalovirus exposure and HLA in healthy donors (TCRdb year 2017). Describing the broader study: An earlier analysis of approximately 550 of the donors reported approximately 300 Gb of sequence data and some 120 million unique TCR beta sequences from about 200 million T cells. An early release that covered fewer than 750 HLA-typed donors contained around 300 gigabases of sequencing data and 65 million to 100 million unique TCR sequences. Of the 350 to 400 genotyped donors, 65% to 90% fell in the genetic ancestry cluster associated with self-reported Caucasian donors. The study aimed to test whether cataloging public T cell receptors could reveal signatures of past pathogen exposure. The T cell repertoires of several hundred subjects were profiled by immunosequencing and related to cytomegalovirus serostatus. Along with the roughly 670-subject first cohort, a separate validation cohort of around 120 different subjects was used. To predict cytomegalovirus infection status, the study combined high-throughput TCR immunosequencing, statistical association of individual TCRs with disease status, and machine learning. A later analysis re-examined previously published TCR beta repertoires from roughly 650 donors and added high-resolution HLA genotyping to investigate patterns of TCR occurrence. Rather than drawing on any new phenotypic data, the later analysis identified candidate immune exposures from TCR beta sequences and the way those sequences occurred across donors. An earlier analysis of 500 to 650 of the donors applied high-throughput TCR beta sequencing to assess whether each TCR beta V gene segment acted as functional or pseudogenic. Donor age, sex, ethnicity and CMV serostatus were collected together with the repertoire data. A later genetic analysis took genome-wide SNP genotypes for about 55% of the 666 donors and used that subset as a discovery cohort. All discovery cohort repertoires had been generated using a single sequencing platform. HLA typing covered class I and class II loci at four-digit resolution. Typing coverage varied by locus: about 620-640 donors for A, B, C, DRB1 and DQB1; approximately 500 for DQA1; over 600 for DPA1; some 470 for DPB1. Four to six DR-DQ haplotypes were handled as single units for association and clustering, since linkage in the cohort was strong. On average, roughly 240,000 unique TCR beta nucleotide sequences were sequenced per donor among 398 genotyped donors of the cohort, with roughly 18% of those sequences being non-productive. The paper as a whole reports these results and caveats: According to the authors, the approach could potentially be generalized to other disease states and immunological phenotypes. Specific HLA alleles were associated with roughly 17,000 TCR beta sequences at a false discovery rate of 0.05 in a later analysis. Approximately 16 rarely observed V segments, including chromosome 9 orphons, were excluded from the earlier analysis of almost 600 of the donors because counts were too low. Linkage disequilibrium might explain the correlated functional status among segregating V segments, but an unknown experimental factor could not be ruled out. Only TCR beta chains were sequenced in this cohort, and the absence of alpha or paired-chain data limited detectable features. Because HLA typing was unavailable for some donors at each locus, only the typed subset was used in association tests. In a later analysis, several top co-occurrence clusters were reported to appear linked to parvovirus B19, influenza, CMV and Epstein-Barr virus. In a later analysis, HLA-associated TCR beta chains were found to be more clonally expanded and to have lower generation probabilities than equally common non-associated chains. In a later analysis, TCR association rates were found to vary across HLA loci, with the most associated TCRs seen for DRB1 alleles and the fewest for HLA-C alleles. The study listed approximately 150 TCR beta chains as associated with cytomegalovirus. When HLA alleles, especially DR and DQ, strongly co-occurred, attributing TCR associations to individual alleles was difficult. In vitro tests confirmed that a few of the cytomegalovirus-associated TCR beta chains recognize cytomegalovirus antigens. The 87-base-pair reads could not distinguish some IMGT-functional V segments, including TRBV6-2 and TRBV6-3, so those segments were excluded. A further reported finding was that TCR beta sequences accurately predicted the HLA-A and HLA-B alleles for most subjects in the first cohort. A cluster of highly shared sequence variants was judged likely to be a technical artifact of the sequencing pipeline. Across donors, most TCR sequences were observed very rarely, whereas some public TCRs were present in many individuals. The only immune exposure information available for the cohort was CMV serostatus. Compared with the roughly 700-donor mean, donors in an Asian-associated ancestry cluster had fewer N-insertions in productive TCRs, according to a later genetic analysis. V-gene and J-gene trimming of TCR beta chains was associated with a missense DCLRE1C variant in a later genetic analysis, and the association was replicated in an independent cohort. Sequencing depth was assumed to be roughly uniform across donors in the presence/absence analyses, though that assumption may not hold. The classifier was reported to diagnose cytomegalovirus status with high specificity and sensitivity in both the original cohort and the validation cohort. According to a later analysis, most CMV-associated TCR beta chains appeared to be HLA-restricted, and the HLA associations seemed to be driven largely by CMV exposure. An earlier analysis of approximately 570 of the donors showed that most TCR beta V segments appeared in productive rearrangements either about 90% or about 30% of the time, which broadly matched IMGT annotations.

Receptor libraries were prepared by the immunoSEQ multiplex PCR assay. For the multiplex PCR, a mixture combining 60 forward primers for TCR Vbeta segments and 13 reverse primers for TCR Jbeta segments was used. The CDR3 region of rearranged TCR beta genes was amplified from genomic DNA with a multiplex PCR assay. The Illumina HiSeq System was used to sequence the amplified TCR beta libraries as 87-base-pair reads. As for the original processing: A later analysis counted about 80 million unique TCR beta chains across the 550 to 750 repertoires, and some 11 million of these chains were shared by at least two donors. To remove PCR and sequencing errors, raw reads were error-corrected and collapsed into unique sequences using a nearest-neighbor algorithm that merged closely related sequences. Alignment of CDR3 sequences to IMGT reference sequences was used to assign V, D and J gene segments. For a sequence to be retained, at least a six-nucleotide match to both a V gene segment and a J gene segment was required. Rearrangements were called productive when the CDR3 lacked stop codons and stayed in frame with V and J; all others were non-productive. Following IMGT convention, CDR3 was defined as the stretch from the second conserved V-encoded cysteine up to the conserved J-encoded phenylalanine. The earlier analysis of 550 to 650 of the donors excluded any sequence lacking an unambiguous match to a single V gene segment. In an earlier analysis of almost 600 of the donors, a V segment was called functional when productive rearrangements were above 56.7%, and segregating when the standard deviation between donors exceeded 5%. A statistical classification framework was developed to diagnose cytomegalovirus status using the catalog of TCR beta chain sequences. In a later analysis, V and J genes were assigned by comparing TCR nucleotide sequences against IMGT/GENE-DB human TR gene sequences. Using the TCRdist pipeline, a later analysis assigned CDR3 sequences along with most-parsimonious VDJ recombination scenarios. A later analysis defined each TCR beta chain by its CDR3 amino acid sequence plus V-gene family, and excluded reads lacking a unique V-gene family. A later analysis removed 550 to 650 highly shared, low-generation-probability nucleotide sequences to deal with suspected cross-contamination and a sequencing artifact. For each public chain, a later analysis derived a clonal expansion index from normalized ranks of inferred template counts within each repertoire. In a later analysis, generation probabilities were computed with a VDJ recombination model fitted to out-of-frame rearrangements, and the resulting probabilities were checked against IGoR. Hypergeometric tests were used in a later analysis to score TCR-TCR, TCR-HLA and TCR-CMV co-occurrence, with a repertoire-size bias correction applied to the TCR pairs. False discovery rates were estimated in a later analysis by permuting HLA or CMV assignments 20 times. In a later analysis, co-occurring TCRs were grouped using DBSCAN, with TCRdist sequence similarity added in when clustering inside HLA-allele-positive subsets. Co-occurrence clustering excluded repertoires with fewer than 30,000 or more than 120,000 public chains, plus five with anomalous nucleotide sharing. This immuneACCESS table, as held by TCRdb, lists in-frame sequences with V and J called but not all clones. Of the missing ones, under half trace to an unresolved V gene in checked studies; the others have no known cause. The V and J calls and clone size are taken from that table; D and trimming were inferred from the DNA. The sample has about 190,000 clones on record, 75% to 85% of them singletons. The ten largest make up roughly 2.1% of the sample.

In total, 600 or so healthy bone marrow donors made up the cohort. At the time of sampling, every cohort member was nominally healthy, though immune exposures that went unrecorded were likely present. The donor was CMV seropositive and was included in the group of 289 seropositive cohort members. A peripheral blood sample was provided by each donor, and peripheral blood mononuclear cells were used for TCR beta sequencing. The Qiagen DNeasy Blood Extraction Kit was used to extract genomic DNA from the blood cell samples. Per the germline V gene (reference sequence), SEHNR is the CDR1 and FQNEAQ is the CDR2. V sheds 4 bases and J sheds 2 bases, leaving 15 bases between their ends. The CDR3, cysteine through phenylalanine, is 16 amino acids long. Only the CDR3 DNA is retained, 48 bases long and in frame from the first base.

Source material: PBMCs. The sequence was collected from a young woman in good health and CMV-seropositive. The rearranged chain carries TRBV7-9 and TRBJ1-5, with the D gene not clear enough to name. In nucleotides, the sequence is TGTGCCAGCAGCTCCATCCGGTGGGCAGGCAATCAGCCCCAGCATTTT. Its protein is CASSSIRWAGNQPQHF.